These 25 T cell receptor beta chains were all obtained from the same sample, sequenced in a study of blood T cell repertoires in COVID-19. The repertoire was sequenced with immunoSEQ multiplex PCR; TCRdb's copy has only in-frame clones and lacks some. The sample records 90,000 to 110,000 clones, 80% being singletons. The sample taken for sequencing was peripheral blood. The receptors were sampled from a human donor in a cohort sampled during active or convalescent COVID-19.

The chain is built from TRBV28 and TRBJ2-7; 13 bases fit TRBD2. This CDR3 spans 18 amino acids. Looked up from germline, CDR1 is MDHEN and CDR2 is SYDVKM. Trimming at V came to 5 bases and at J to 0 bases, leaving 10 bases not matched to a gene. CDR3 sequence: CASSTSLGTSGASYEQYF. The CDR3, as DNA: TGTGCCAGCAGTACCTCCCTCGGGACTAGCGGGGCCTCCTACGAGCAGTACTTC.

The rearrangement uses TRBV10-1 and TRBJ2-7; 8 positions match TRBD1. The V and J ends lost 5 bases and 6 bases, in that order; junction bases with no gene match: 9. The germline V gene encodes CDR1 WNHNN and CDR2 SYGVQD (reference sequence). The CDR3 covers 14 residues. The CDR3 DNA sequence: TGCGCCAGCAGTCGTGGTTGGCAGGGGGCCGAGCAGTACTTC. It encodes CASSRGWQGAEQYF.

In nucleotides, the CDR3 is TGTGCCAGCAGCTTACGGACCGGGGAGCTGTTTTTT. As protein: CASSLRTGELFF. The V call is TRBV11-3, the J call TRBJ2-2; D gene unclear. V lost 2 bases and J 5 bases, leaving 3 bases between the germline ends. The CDR3 sequence is 12 residues long. The V gene's germline CDR1 is SGHNT and CDR2 YENEEA.

The count of this clone is one. The rearrangement uses TRBV6-5 and TRBJ2-1; 14 bases match TRBD2. The CDR3 has 15 residues. Germline V gives CDR1 MNHEY, CDR2 SVGAGI. Unmatched junction bases numbered 4, after V lost 5 bases and J lost 7 bases. The CDR3 nucleotides are TGTGCCAGCAGTACGCGGACTAGCGGGAGGAATGAGCAGTTCTTC. Residues: CASSTRTSGRNEQFF.

The rearrangement uses TRBV29-1 and TRBJ2-1; perhaps TRBD2 as D (5 bases). The V end was cut by 2 bases, the J end by 10 bases, with 21 bases between. CDR1 and CDR2 (germline): SQVTM, ANQGSEA. CDR3 length: 15 residues. The CDR3 nucleotides are TGCAGCGTTGAATCCCCGAAGGGAGTGGGGAGAGAGCAGTTCTTC. Its translation is CSVESPKGVGREQFF.

The gene calls are TRBV6-2 or TRBV6-3 and TRBJ2-7, with a tentative D call TRBD2 (7 bases). V was shortened by 5 bases and J by 0 bases, with 17 bases between the two germline ends. Germline CDR1 reads MNHEY; CDR2 reads SVGEGT. The CDR3 runs 16 residues. The CDR3 is CASSPGHGGLSYEQYF. CDR3 nucleotide sequence: TGTGCCAGCAGTCCCGGGCACGGGGGGCTCTCCTACGAGCAGTACTTC.

The V gene is TRBV5-1, the J gene TRBJ2-2; a possible D gene is TRBD1 (6 bases). The germline V gene has CDR1 SGHRS and CDR2 YFSETQ. Trimming took 0 bases from V and 5 from J, leaving 8 bases between them. The CDR3 consists of 14 residues. As DNA, the CDR3 is TGCGCCAGCAGCTTGGGTCAGGGGACCGGGGAGCTGTTTTTT. This translates into CASSLGQGTGELFF.

V and J are TRBV11-2 and TRBJ2-6, with D unclear. The ends were cut back, 2 bases at V and 0 bases at J, with 8 bases in the middle. CDR1 and CDR2 from the germline V gene are SGHAT and FQNNGV. This CDR3 spans 16 amino acids. CDR3 amino acids: CASSLSSPSGANVLTF. In DNA, the CDR3 is TGTGCCAGCAGCTTATCGTCCCCCTCTGGGGCCAACGTCCTGACTTTC.

In DNA form, the CDR3 reads TGTGCCAGCAGCACCCGGACAGGGTCCGGAGATACGCAGTATTTT. Translation gives CASSTRTGSGDTQYF. The V gene is TRBV7-2, the J gene TRBJ2-3, with 8 nucleotides matching TRBD1. The CDR3 extends over 15 amino acids. The V and J ends lost 5 bases and 5 bases, in that order; junction bases with no gene match: 9. Germline CDR1 SGHTA, CDR2 FQGNSA.

This chain uses TRBV11-2 with TRBJ1-1; a weak D match, TRBD1 (5 bases). The germline V and J ends were trimmed by 6 bases and 3 bases, with 11 bases remaining between them. The CDR3 is 13 amino acids. CDR1 SGHAT and CDR2 FQNNGV come from the germline V gene. The CDR3 protein is CASRTQGDTEAFF. The DNA of the CDR3 is TGTGCCAGCAGGACGCAGGGTGACACTGAAGCTTTCTTT.

The chain uses TRBV6-5 and TRBJ2-5, with a tentative D call TRBD2 (6 bases). V was clipped by 7 bases and J by 9 bases, with 21 bases between them. Germline-derived CDR1 and CDR2 are MNHEY and SVGAGI. The CDR3 runs 14 residues. The CDR3 region has the DNA TGTGCCAGCAAAACCACAGGAGCGGGTTTGGCCCAGTACTTC. As protein: CASKTTGAGLAQYF.

This clone has a handful of counts. The chain links TRBV7-9 to TRBJ1-3, with D maybe TRBD1 (6 bases). CDR1 is SEHNR, CDR2 FQNEAQ, per germline (reference sequence). The CDR3 has 17 residues. The ends were cut back, 3 bases at V and 0 bases at J, with 15 bases in the middle. CDR3 sequence: CASSFMSTGDSGNTIYF. CDR3 sequence (DNA): TGTGCCAGCAGCTTTATGTCGACAGGCGACTCTGGAAACACCATATATTTT. Supplemented by reference TRBV7-9 and TRBJ1-3, the full variable domain reads DTGVSQNPRHKITKRGQNVTFRCDPISEHNRLYWYRQTLGQGPEFLTYFQNEAQLEKSRLLSDRFSAERPKGSFSTLEIQRTEQGDSAMYLCASSFMSTGDSGNTIYFGEGSWLTVV.

The chain carries TRBV7-2 and TRBJ2-5; maybe TRBD2 (6 bases). V was shortened by 5 bases and J by 1 base, with 14 bases between the two germline ends. CDR1 SGHTA and CDR2 FQGNSA come from the germline V gene. The CDR3 runs 15 residues. The CDR3 DNA is TGTGCCAGCAGCACCCATCTTAGCGGCCAAGAGACCCAGTACTTC. Its protein is CASSTHLSGQETQYF.

The chain carries TRBV6-2 or TRBV6-3 and TRBJ2-6; TRBD1 agrees at 7 bases. Germline V CDR1 and CDR2: MNHEY, SVGEGT. V lost 5 bases to trimming and J lost 1 base; unmatched junction nucleotides: 2. The CDR3 length is 15 residues. CDR3 in DNA: TGTGCCAGCAGTGCGACAGGGTCTGGGGCCAACGTCCTGACTTTC. Protein product: CASSATGSGANVLTF.

The chain carries TRBV9 and TRBJ2-2, with D possibly TRBD1 on 5 matching bases. Germline assignment: CDR1 SGDLS and CDR2 YYNGEE. Trimming stripped 2 bases from V and 7 bases from J, with 12 bases between. The CDR3 covers 14 residues. The CDR3 DNA follows: TGTGCCAGCAGCGTTTCGACAGCGCACGGGGAGCTGTTTTTT. Translated: CASSVSTAHGELFF.

This rearrangement joins TRBV19 to TRBJ1-4; 8 bases are shared with TRBD1. Germline trimming cut 7 bases from V and 7 bases from J; bases unmatched to any gene: 23. The CDR3 runs 19 residues. Germline-derived CDR1 and CDR2 are LNHDA and SQIVND (reference sequence). CDR3 protein: CASTPGTGVMMSGGEKLFF. DNA of the CDR3: TGTGCCAGTACCCCAGGGACAGGTGTAATGATGAGTGGGGGTGAAAAACTGTTTTTT.

The chain combines TRBV27 with TRBJ2-5, with 13 bases matching TRBD2. Germline V gene sequence: CDR1 MNHEY, CDR2 SMNVEV (reference sequence). J was trimmed by 9 bases and V by 2 bases; bases with no gene match: 0. CDR3 length equals 13 residues. The DNA of the CDR3 is TGTGCCAGCAGTTTAGGACTAGCGGGGGCCCAGTACTTC. This gives the protein CASSLGLAGAQYF.

The rearrangement uses TRBV28 and TRBJ2-3; TRBD2 aligns across 13 bases. Germline V CDR1 and CDR2: MDHEN, SYDVKM. V shed 6 bases, J shed 5 bases, and the junction held 2 bases outside the gene matches. The CDR3 consists of 14 residues. The CDR3 region is CASRLAGGGDTQYF. The CDR3 DNA follows: TGTGCCAGCAGACTAGCGGGGGGGGGAGATACGCAGTATTTT.

This chain links TRBV6-5 with TRBJ2-3; 7 positions agree with TRBD2. V was pared by 4 bases and J by 3 bases, with 7 bases of the junction left unmatched. In germline, CDR1 is MNHEY, CDR2 SVGAGI. This CDR3 has 15 residues. For the CDR3, the DNA is TGTGCCAGCAGTTTCTGGGGAGGGACGACAGATACGCAGTATTTT. It codes for CASSFWGGTTDTQYF.

The rearrangement links TRBV9 to TRBJ2-3, with TRBD2 matching 9 bases. CDR1 is SGDLS and CDR2 is YYNGEE in the germline V gene. The ends lost 3 bases at V and 4 bases at J; junction bases unmatched: 9. The CDR3 loop spans 16 amino acids. CDR3 sequence reads: CASSALGGGASDTQYF. The CDR3 region has the DNA TGTGCCAGCAGCGCCCTGGGCGGGGGGGCTTCAGATACGCAGTATTTT.

The chain uses TRBV7-2 and TRBJ2-1, with TRBD2 matching over 14 bases. This CDR3 is 17 amino acids long. CDR1 SGHTA and CDR2 FQGNSA come from the germline V gene. V was pared by 2 bases and J by 10 bases, with 10 bases of the junction left unmatched. CDR3 loop: CASSLRLAGGILDEQFF. Here the CDR3 DNA reads TGTGCCAGCAGCTTAAGACTAGCGGGGGGGATACTTGACGAGCAGTTCTTC.

The J gene is TRBJ1-3, the V gene TRBV3-1 (or the pseudogene TRBV3-2); unclear D gene. CDR1 is LGHDT and CDR2 is YNNKEL in the germline V gene (reference sequence). This CDR3 region has 16 residues. The germline V and J ends were trimmed by 0 bases and 4 bases, with 13 bases remaining between them. In DNA form, the CDR3 reads TGTGCCAGCAGCCAAGAACTGTCGGGGTGGGGAAACACCATATATTTT. The encoded protein is CASSQELSGWGNTIYF.

The DNA for the CDR3 is TGTGCCAGTAGTATAACTTGGCGGGGGGGCTTCTACGAGCAGTACTTC. Translating it yields CASSITWRGGFYEQYF. The chain carries TRBV19 and TRBJ2-7; TRBD2 agrees at 9 bases. CDR3 size: 16 residues. From germline, CDR1 is LNHDA and CDR2 SQIVND (reference sequence). V lost 2 bases and J lost 3; bases outside the gene matches: 8.

The J gene is TRBJ1-2, the V gene TRBV12-5; 8 bases fit TRBD1. The junction had 13 bases not matched to a gene; V was cut back by 2 bases and J by 11 bases. The CDR3 consists of 15 residues. The germline V gene has CDR1 LGHNT and CDR2 FRNRAP. As DNA, the CDR3 is TGTGCTAGTGGTTTGTTATTGGGACAGGAGACTCTTTACACCTTC. Residues: CASGLLLGQETLYTF.

This sequence joins TRBV9 and TRBJ1-3, with D maybe TRBD1 (6 bases). The V gene's germline CDR1 is SGDLS and CDR2 YYNGEE. The CDR3 is 15 residues long. Trimming cost V 3 bases and J 0 bases, with 10 bases left between them. In DNA form, the CDR3 reads TGTGCCAGCAGCGGACAGGTTTACTCTGGAAACACCATATATTTT. Its protein product is CASSGQVYSGNTIYF.